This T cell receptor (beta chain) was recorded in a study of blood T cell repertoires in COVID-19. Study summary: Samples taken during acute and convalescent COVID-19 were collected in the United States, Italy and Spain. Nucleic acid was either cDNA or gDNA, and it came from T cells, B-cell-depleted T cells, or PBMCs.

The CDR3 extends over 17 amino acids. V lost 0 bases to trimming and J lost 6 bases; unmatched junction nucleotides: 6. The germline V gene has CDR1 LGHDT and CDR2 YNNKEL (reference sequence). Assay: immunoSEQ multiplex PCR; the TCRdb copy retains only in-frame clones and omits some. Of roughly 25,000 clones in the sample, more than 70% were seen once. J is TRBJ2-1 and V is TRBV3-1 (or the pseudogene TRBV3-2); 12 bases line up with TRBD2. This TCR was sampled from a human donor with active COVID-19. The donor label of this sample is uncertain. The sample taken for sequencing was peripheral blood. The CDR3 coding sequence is TGTGCCAGCAGCCAAGAGGTCAGGACTAGCGGGATCAATGAGCAGTTCTTC. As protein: CASSQEVRTSGINEQFF.